Sequencing of this T cell receptor (beta chain) was carried out in a study of blood T cell repertoires in COVID-19. TCRdb keeps only in-frame clones here, not all; method: immunoSEQ multiplex PCR. Found here are some 140,000 clones, approximately 80% of them singletons; the top ten hold about 12%. A Seattle source enrolled patients during active infection and followed them longitudinally. Looked up from germline, CDR1 is KGHSH and CDR2 is LQKENI. Unmatched junction bases numbered 7, after V lost 3 bases and J lost 7 bases. CDR3 length equals 16 residues. The sample taken for sequencing was peripheral blood. This sequence joins TRBV18 and TRBJ2-1; 12 bases line up with TRBD2. The receptor's source is a woman aged 55-69 years with COVID-19, enrolled during active disease. CDR3 sequence: CASSPRLAGAGNEQFF. CDR3 coding DNA: TGTGCCAGCTCACCTCGACTAGCGGGGGCCGGGAATGAGCAGTTCTTC.